This TCR beta chain was observed in a study of Ad26.COV2.S vaccination and SARS-CoV-2 variants. Notes on the study in general: Greater spike-specific TCR breadth was seen in vaccine recipients than in placebo recipients.

With regard to this clone: Its antigen is not identified.

The germline gives CDR1 SGDLS, CDR2 YYNGEE. V was cut by 4 bases and J by 1 base, with 9 bases left in between. CDR3 size: 14 residues. The assay was immunoSEQ multiplex PCR, and TCRdb's table has in-frame clones only and misses some. The repertoire has 85,000 to 95,000 clones, roughly 84% of them found once; the top ten carry 15% to 20%. The origin of this receptor is a human donor who had recovered from COVID-19. The starting material was peripheral blood, obtained after recovery from COVID-19. The chain combines TRBV9 with TRBJ1-3; D unresolved. The CDR3 sequence: CASSPLGSGNTIYF. As DNA, the CDR3 is TGTGCCAGCAGCCCACTGGGGTCTGGAAACACCATATATTTT.